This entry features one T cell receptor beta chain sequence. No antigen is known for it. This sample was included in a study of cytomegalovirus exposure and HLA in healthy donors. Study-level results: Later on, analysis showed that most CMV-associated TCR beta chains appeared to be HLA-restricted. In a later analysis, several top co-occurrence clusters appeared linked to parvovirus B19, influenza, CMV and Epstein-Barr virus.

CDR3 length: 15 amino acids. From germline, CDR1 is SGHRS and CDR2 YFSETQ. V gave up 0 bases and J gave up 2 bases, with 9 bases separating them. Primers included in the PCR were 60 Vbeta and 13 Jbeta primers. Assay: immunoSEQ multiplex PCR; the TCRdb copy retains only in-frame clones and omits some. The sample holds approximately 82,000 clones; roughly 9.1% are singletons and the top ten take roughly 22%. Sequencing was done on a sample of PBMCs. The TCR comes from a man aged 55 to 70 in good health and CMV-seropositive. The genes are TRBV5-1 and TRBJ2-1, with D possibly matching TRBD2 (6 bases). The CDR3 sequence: CASSLAGGAYNEQFF. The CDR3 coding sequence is TGCGCCAGCAGCTTGGCGGGCGGGGCCTACAATGAGCAGTTCTTC.